This T cell receptor (beta chain) was found in a study of T cells after posttransplantation cyclophosphamide. Study results and limitations: TRB clonality was highly associated with recipient CMV seropositivity and reactivation.

Worth noting for this clone: Its antigen remains unidentified.

The related graft donor's blood sample was taken on the day of bone marrow donation. The assay was immunoSEQ multiplex PCR, and TCRdb's table has in-frame clones only and misses some. This sample has approximately 30,000 clones, each found more than once. Trimming pared 0 bases from V and 15 bases from J, leaving 16 bases between. The CDR3 covers 13 residues. Looked up from germline, CDR1 is LGHNA and CDR2 is YSLEER. This chain links TRBV4-3 with TRBJ2-3, with D possibly being TRBD2 (6 bases). This clonotype originated in a woman aged 45-59 years in good health and a related stem cell transplant donor. The sequenced sample consisted of PBMCs. CDR3 residues: CASSQDMGGGPYF. The CDR3 region has the DNA TGCGCCAGCAGCCAAGATATGGGGGGAGGCCCCTATTTT.